A selection of T cell receptor beta chains follows, all from one sample in a study of regulatory T cells in long-lasting Graves disease. TCRdb fed the multiplex PCR reads into MiXCR, producing one record per CDR3 protein. The table shows under 500,000 distinct CDR3 sequences, with roughly 15% occurring only once. This sample also belongs to another study, concerning T cells in Graves' hyperthyroidism and ophthalmopathy.

Sequences were derived from peripheral blood mononuclear cells (PBMCs), sampled at new diagnosis, from a patient treated with antithyroid drugs. The receptors here all came from a woman younger than 45 with Graves disease. Both conserved end residues are part of each CDR3.

V: TRBV28
J: TRBJ1-1
CDR3: CASSVNVGDRGLQAFF

V: TRBV6-1
J: TRBJ2-2
CDR3: CASRPTGDYTGELFF

V: TRBV28
J: TRBJ2-5
CDR3: CASSWRTGLRETQYF

V: TRBV3-1
J: TRBJ2-1
CDR3: CASTGTSGKSEQFF

V: TRBV11-2
J: TRBJ2-1
CDR3: CASSRGLAGRNEQFF

V: TRBV7-8
J: TRBJ2-7
CDR3: CASSLSTGGQLESYEQYF

V: TRBV2
J: TRBJ1-1
CDR3: CASSEMGENTEAFF

V: TRBV2
J: TRBJ1-5
CDR3: CASAAGTPGQPQHF

V: TRBV24-1
J: TRBJ2-1
CDR3: CATSDPLKRGGGEQFF

V: TRBV7-8
J: TRBJ2-3
CDR3: CASSFPTSGRAPDTQYF

V: TRBV24-1
J: TRBJ2-5
CDR3: CAARGRVMETQYF

V: TRBV20-1
J: TRBJ1-1
CDR3: CSAPGHMGTEAFF

V: TRBV20-1
J: TRBJ2-2
CDR3: CSARVQVTGELFF

V: TRBV6-2/TRBV6-3
J: TRBJ2-3
CDR3: CASSYWREGTDTQYF

V: TRBV5-4
J: TRBJ1-1
CDR3: CASSTPGPITPVRGTEAFF

V: TRBV27
J: TRBJ1-1
CDR3: CASTSRGGRATEAFF

V: TRBV4-1
J: TRBJ2-7
CDR3: CASMRQRGDYEQYF

V: TRBV2
J: TRBJ2-7
CDR3: CASSGSPLGTSYEQYF

V: TRBV7-9
J: TRBJ2-7
CDR3: CASTGAKRGGTYEQYF

V: TRBV30
J: TRBJ2-5
CDR3: CAWSPGQLQETQYF

V: TRBV28
J: TRBJ2-5
CDR3: CASSLLVSGGTQYF

V: TRBV7-9
J: TRBJ2-5
CDR3: CASRGAGETQYF

V: TRBV19
J: TRBJ2-1
CDR3: CASTPVGSGLNEQFF

V: TRBV12-3/TRBV12-4
J: TRBJ2-3
CDR3: CASSSARESTDTQYF

V: TRBV19
J: TRBJ1-5
CDR3: CASSGKTVQPQHF

V: TRBV28
J: TRBJ2-1
CDR3: CASSFWGHEQFF

V: TRBV4-1
J: TRBJ2-1
CDR3: CASSQGSGVGQFF

V: TRBV4-1
J: TRBJ2-5
CDR3: CASSQPGTQETQYF

V: TRBV25-1
J: TRBJ1-2
CDR3: CASSGTIYGYTF

V: TRBV29-1
J: TRBJ1-5
CDR3: CSAHSPEANQPQHF

V: TRBV3-1
J: TRBJ2-3
CDR3: CASSQDPGLAGEWGTDTQYF

V: TRBV5-1
J: TRBJ2-6
CDR3: CASSLGDGANVLTF

V: TRBV6-2/TRBV6-3
J: TRBJ2-7
CDR3: CASSRRDRDEQYF

V: TRBV28
J: TRBJ2-5
CDR3: CASASTAGHQETQYF

V: TRBV6-2/TRBV6-3
J: TRBJ2-3
CDR3: CASSYPERESIWDTQYF

V: TRBV5-1
J: TRBJ2-1
CDR3: CASSFTSGRGNEQFF

V: TRBV29-1
J: TRBJ1-1
CDR3: CSVVETEAFF

V: TRBV11-2
J: TRBJ1-6
CDR3: CASSLQTGGNSPLHF

V: TRBV24-1
J: TRBJ2-3
CDR3: CATSAPRRADTQYF

V: TRBV15
J: TRBJ1-5
CDR3: CATSRGNQPQHF

V: TRBV18
J: TRBJ2-1
CDR3: CASSPPRSGGNNEQFF

V: TRBV19
J: TRBJ1-5
CDR3: CASKRTGGLQPQHF

V: TRBV30
J: TRBJ1-1
CDR3: CAWRYGLGEAFF

V: TRBV2
J: TRBJ2-4
CDR3: CASSEDRDHIQYF

V: TRBV5-8
J: TRBJ2-7
CDR3: CASSLYRGISYEQYF

V: TRBV3-1
J: TRBJ2-3
CDR3: CASSQDGRDPFTDTQYF

V: TRBV28
J: TRBJ2-1
CDR3: CASSPPGSSNEQFF

V: TRBV28
J: TRBJ2-7
CDR3: CASSLRSLGGSYEQYF

V: TRBV12-3/TRBV12-4
J: TRBJ1-5
CDR3: CANPKLARVDQPQHF

V: TRBV7-2
J: TRBJ2-3
CDR3: CASSEYRYSTDTQYF

V: TRBV3-1
J: TRBJ1-2
CDR3: CASSPAGGKGGYTF

V: TRBV5-1
J: TRBJ1-2
CDR3: CASSLLTGGYTF

V: TRBV20-1
J: TRBJ2-5
CDR3: CSAGIQGAGETQYF

V: TRBV20-1
J: TRBJ2-2
CDR3: CIALSGRVAGELFF

V: TRBV18
J: TRBJ2-5
CDR3: CASSPGTYQETQYF

V: TRBV19
J: TRBJ2-3
CDR3: CASRPRGEWDTQYF

V: TRBV28
J: TRBJ1-2
CDR3: CASRGTAYGDYTF

V: TRBV28
J: TRBJ1-2
CDR3: CASTLETGGSYTF

V: TRBV27
J: TRBJ2-3
CDR3: CASSPTSGRLSDADTQYF

V: TRBV7-6
J: TRBJ1-5
CDR3: CASSLSSGRNQPQHF